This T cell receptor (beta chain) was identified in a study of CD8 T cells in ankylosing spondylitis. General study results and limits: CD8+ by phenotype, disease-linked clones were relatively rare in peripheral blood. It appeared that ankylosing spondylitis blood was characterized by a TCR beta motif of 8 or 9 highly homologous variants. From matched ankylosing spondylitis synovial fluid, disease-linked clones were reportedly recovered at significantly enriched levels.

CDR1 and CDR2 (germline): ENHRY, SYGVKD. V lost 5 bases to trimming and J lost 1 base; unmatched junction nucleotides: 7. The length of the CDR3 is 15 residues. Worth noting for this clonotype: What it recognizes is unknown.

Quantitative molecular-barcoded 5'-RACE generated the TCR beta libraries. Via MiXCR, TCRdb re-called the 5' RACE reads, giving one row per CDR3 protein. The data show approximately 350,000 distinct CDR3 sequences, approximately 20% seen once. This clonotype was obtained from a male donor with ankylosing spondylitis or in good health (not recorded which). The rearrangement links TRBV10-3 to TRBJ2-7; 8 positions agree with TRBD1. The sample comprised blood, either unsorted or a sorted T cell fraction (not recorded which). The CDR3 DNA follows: TGTGCCATCAGTAGTCGGACAGGGATTTCCTACGAGCAGTACTTC. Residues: CAISSRTGISYEQYF.